In its sample, the clone carrying this TCR beta chain was seen once. Antigen specificity is unknown. The entry originates in a study of cytomegalovirus exposure and HLA in healthy donors. Findings and caveats of the study: 87-base-pair reads could not separate some V segments, including TRBV6-2 and TRBV6-3. Later analysis associated a missense DCLRE1C variant with TCR beta V- and J-gene trimming.

Germline lookup yields CDR1 LNHDA and CDR2 SQIVND (reference sequence). V shed 7 bases and J 5 bases; nucleotides not matched to a gene: 8. The CDR3 is 15 residues long. Both 60 Vbeta primers and 13 Jbeta primers went into the PCR. Profiled with immunoSEQ multiplex PCR; TCRdb holds only in-frame clones, not every one. The data contain 200,000 to 250,000 clones, more than 60% of them singletons. The sequence derives from a man in his forties in good health and CMV-seronegative. The sample taken for sequencing was PBMCs. V gene TRBV19 combines with J gene TRBJ2-7, with TRBD2 matching 13 bases. The CDR3 protein is CASTPGTSGTHEQYF. DNA for the CDR3: TGTGCCAGTACCCCCGGGACTAGCGGGACCCACGAGCAGTACTTC.